The next 27 T cell receptor beta chains were all read from a single sample in a study of human T cells and chemical hapten exposure. TCRdb re-derived calls from the RACE reads in MiXCR, one entry per CDR3 protein. This sample yields 330,000 or so distinct CDR3 sequences, of which nearly 6.5% are seen a single time; about 5% belongs to the top ten. Sample time point: patch test 2, 6 weeks after DPC sensitization. As for treatment: therapeutic diphenylcyclopropenone sensitization with weekly scalp DPC. Specimen: whole blood, collected in connection with sensitization to the hapten diphenylcyclopropenone (DPC). The source is a woman between 18 and 29 years old with alopecia areata. Some clones in this sample may be carry-over from other donors' samples.

This clonotype was seen at least ten times. This sequence joins TRBV5-5 and TRBJ2-5; the match to TRBD1 covers 9 bases. Germline loops: CDR1 SGHKS, CDR2 YYEKEE (reference sequence). This CDR3 has 13 residues. The trim removed 4 bases at V and 3 bases at J, leaving 1 base unmatched. CDR3 in amino acids: CASSRTGEETQYF. CDR3 nucleotides: TGTGCCAGCAGCAGGACAGGGGAAGAGACCCAGTACTTC.

This chain connects TRBV12-3 or TRBV12-4 to TRBJ2-3; 7 bases are a match to TRBD1. After removal of 3 bases from V and 4 bases from J, the junction contained 7 bases not matched to a gene. The CDR3 covers 15 residues. The CDR3 coding sequence is TGTGCCAGCAGTTTCTCCGACAGGGTAGCAGATACGCAGTATTTT. Amino acids: CASSFSDRVADTQYF.

The chain uses TRBV18 and TRBJ2-7, with D possibly being TRBD1 (5 bases). Germline loops: CDR1 KGHSH, CDR2 LQKENI. The CDR3 extends over 14 amino acids. V dropped 2 bases and J dropped 6 bases, with 14 bases sitting between them. Here the CDR3 reads CASSPYEGAVEQYF. The CDR3 DNA reads as TGTGCCAGCTCACCATATGAAGGGGCTGTCGAGCAGTACTTC.

The chain uses TRBV9 and TRBJ2-7; no clear D gene. Germline V gene lookup returns CDR1 SGDLS and CDR2 YYNGEE. The CDR3 runs to 13 residues. The V end was cut by 3 bases, the J end by 0 bases, with 7 bases between. Here the CDR3 DNA reads TGTGCCAGCAGCGCTGGTCTCTCCTACGAGCAGTACTTC. This gives the protein CASSAGLSYEQYF.

This clonotype occurred a few times. The chain has TRBV12-5 and TRBJ1-1; D possibly corresponds to TRBD1 (5 bases). Germline V gives CDR1 LGHNT, CDR2 FRNRAP. The CDR3 has 19 amino acids. The V end was cut by 2 bases, the J end by 0 bases, with 22 bases between. The CDR3 spells CASGLSLNDRHLMNTEAFF. CDR3 sequence (DNA): TGTGCTAGTGGTTTGTCCTTAAATGACAGACATTTAATGAACACTGAAGCTTTCTTT.

This clonotype appeared a few times. The rearrangement joins TRBV20-1 to TRBJ1-1, with TRBD1 matching over 10 bases. This CDR3 has 13 amino acids. Germline lookup yields CDR1 DFQATT and CDR2 SNEGSKA (reference sequence). The trim removed 6 bases at V and 1 base at J, leaving 2 bases unmatched. The CDR3 protein is CSAGTGENTEAFF. The CDR3 DNA reads as TGCAGTGCCGGGACAGGGGAGAACACTGAAGCTTTCTTT.

This clonotype was picked up many times. This rearrangement joins TRBV28 to TRBJ1-4; 7 positions match TRBD1. The CDR3 runs to 17 residues. Trimming took 2 bases from V and 5 from J; bases not matched to a gene: 11. Germline V lookup: CDR1 MDHEN, CDR2 SYDVKM. CDR3 DNA sequence: TGTGCCAGCAGTTTAGCGTTCCGACAGGGCGAAAATGAAAAACTGTTTTTT. Amino acid sequence: CASSLAFRQGENEKLFF.

This sequence joins TRBV5-6 and TRBJ1-2, with 7 bases aligning to TRBD1. CDR3 length equals 14 residues. V lost 2 bases to trimming and J lost 4 bases; unmatched junction nucleotides: 5. Germline V gene data show CDR1 as SGHDT and CDR2 as YYEEEE. CDR3 DNA: TGTGCCAGCAGCTTACAACAGGGGAGCTATGGCTACACCTTC. Its protein product is CASSLQQGSYGYTF. The complete variable domain, with remaining parts taken from reference TRBV5-6 and TRBJ1-2, reads DAGVTQSPTHLIKTRGQQVTLRCSPKSGHDTVSWYQQALGQGPQFIFQYYEEEERQRGNFPDRFSGHQFPNYSSELNVNALLLGDSALYLCASSLQQGSYGYTFGSGTRLTVV.

In this sample, this clonotype turned up a few times. This chain connects TRBV12-3 or TRBV12-4 to TRBJ2-2; unclear D gene. This CDR3 comprises 15 residues. Trimming removed 3 bases from V and 5 bases from J, with 13 bases in between. In nucleotides, the CDR3 is TGTGCCAGCAGTTTTTGGGGTCGGGCAACCGGGGAGCTGTTTTTT. Its translation: CASSFWGRATGELFF.

This clonotype came up a few times. The chain joins TRBV15 to TRBJ1-4; a weak D match, TRBD1 (5 bases). V gave up 9 bases and J gave up 3 bases, with 8 bases separating them. The CDR3 totals 12 residues. Germline lookup yields CDR1 LNHNV and CDR2 YYDKDF (reference sequence). The CDR3 DNA reads as TGTGCCACGGTGGGGGCTAATGAAAAACTGTTTTTT. Its translation: CATVGANEKLFF.

CDR3 sequence: CASSSARTTNEQFF. The CDR3 nucleotides read TGTGCCAGCAGCTCTGCGAGGACTACCAATGAGCAGTTCTTC. This chain connects TRBV5-6 to TRBJ2-1; tentative D call: TRBD2 (6 bases). Per the germline V gene, CDR1 is SGHDT and CDR2 is YYEEEE. Trimming pared 3 bases from V and 6 bases from J, leaving 13 bases between. This CDR3 has 14 amino acids.

Many counts were recorded for this clonotype. The chain couples TRBV25-1 to TRBJ1-6, with D perhaps matching TRBD1 (6 bases). This CDR3 region has 10 residues. Germline lookup yields CDR1 MGHDK and CDR2 SYGVNS. Trimming took off 8 bases at V and 14 bases at J, with 10 bases between the two ends. CDR3 amino acids: CASGDMTLHF. For the CDR3, the DNA is TGTGCCAGCGGGGACATGACCCTCCACTTT.

This clonotype was counted between two and nine times. This sequence joins TRBV20-1 and TRBJ2-7; the D gene is possibly TRBD1 (6 bases). The CDR3 length is 12 residues. V lost 5 bases to trimming and J lost 3 bases, with 11 bases between them. CDR1 DFQATT and CDR2 SNEGSKA come from the germline V gene (reference sequence). CDR3 sequence reads: CSARPRGYEQYF. The DNA of the CDR3 is TGCAGTGCTCGGCCCAGGGGCTACGAGCAGTACTTC.

This chain joins TRBV5-1 and TRBJ2-3; TRBD1 might be the D (6 bases). V was pared by 4 bases and J by 1 base, with 13 bases between. Germline CDR1 SGHRS, CDR2 YFSETQ. This CDR3 contains 15 residues. CDR3 DNA sequence: TGCGCCAGCAGCCCACAGGACAGACGCACAGATACGCAGTATTTT. Protein sequence: CASSPQDRRTDTQYF.

The chain employs TRBV18 and TRBJ1-5; D is undetermined. The germline gives CDR1 KGHSH, CDR2 LQKENI. CDR3 length equals 14 residues. Trimming pared 3 bases from V and 3 bases from J, leaving 9 bases between. The CDR3 DNA reads TGTGCCAGCTCACCTCTACAGTTCAATCAGCCCCAGCATTTT. Translation gives CASSPLQFNQPQHF.

This clonotype turned up a few times. CDR3 residues: CASSGDAHYGYTF. The CDR3 bases are TGTGCCAGCAGTGGGGACGCACACTATGGCTACACCTTC. V is TRBV5-4 and J is TRBJ1-2; TRBD1 might be the D (5 bases). There are 13 residues in the CDR3. Germline CDR1 is SGHNT and CDR2 is YYREEE (reference sequence). Trimming removed 5 bases from V and 3 bases from J, with 11 bases in between.

This clonotype came up many times. This chain uses TRBV7-2 with TRBJ1-6, with 8 bases matching TRBD1. There are 15 residues in the CDR3. Trimming took 1 base from V and 5 from J; bases not matched to a gene: 1. From germline, CDR1 is SGHTA and CDR2 FQGNSA. The chain's CDR3 is CASSLGQGHNSPLHF. The CDR3 nucleotides read TGTGCCAGCAGCTTAGGACAGGGGCATAATTCACCCCTCCACTTT.

This clonotype has a count of ten or more. The chain employs TRBV12-3 or TRBV12-4 and TRBJ2-7, with 11 bases lining up with TRBD2. CDR3 length: 16 residues. V shed 6 bases, J shed 3 bases, and the junction held 10 bases outside the gene matches. CDR3 DNA sequence: TGTGCCAGCAGCCCTGCGGTAGCGGGGGGGCTCTACGAGCAGTACTTC. It yields the protein CASSPAVAGGLYEQYF.

J is TRBJ2-5 and V is TRBV18, with D uncertain. The V end was cut by 1 base, the J end by 0 bases, with 9 bases between. The germline V gene encodes CDR1 KGHSH and CDR2 LQKENI. This CDR3 is built from 15 residues. The CDR3 sequence is CASSPRQTYQETQYF. The DNA for the CDR3 is TGTGCCAGCTCACCACGTCAGACGTACCAAGAGACCCAGTACTTC.

Of note for this clonotype: A much larger clone lies a single base off, so this may be a read error. The genes are TRBV4-1 and TRBJ2-4; D remains ambiguous. Germline-derived CDR1 and CDR2 are MGHRA and YSYEKL. This CDR3 is 15 amino acids long. The V and J ends lost 1 base and 7 bases respectively, with 14 bases between them. The CDR3: CASSQARSSFNIQYF. Written as DNA, the CDR3 is TGCGCCAGCAGCCAAGCACGGAGCAGTTTTAACATTCAGTACTTC.

The J gene is TRBJ2-5, the V gene TRBV20-1; TRBD2 is a possible D gene (5 bases). Looked up from germline, CDR1 is DFQATT and CDR2 is SNEGSKA (reference sequence). The CDR3 is made up of 13 amino acids. V shed 0 bases and J shed 5 bases, with 10 bases lying between them. CDR3 nucleotide sequence: TGCAGTGCTAGAGATAGCGAACACGAGACCCAGTACTTC. It specifies CSARDSEHETQYF.

J is TRBJ2-5 and V is TRBV5-1, with 9 bases lining up with TRBD2. This CDR3 is built from 16 residues. Trimming cost V 4 bases and J 2 bases; bases outside gene matches: 9. In germline, CDR1 is SGHRS, CDR2 YFSETQ. The CDR3 sequence is CASSVRLAAFQETQYF. CDR3 nucleotides: TGCGCCAGCAGCGTCAGACTAGCGGCGTTTCAAGAGACCCAGTACTTC.

This sequence joins TRBV12-3 or TRBV12-4 and TRBJ1-4; D is undetermined. V lost 5 bases and J 8 bases, leaving 15 bases between the germline ends. The CDR3 is made up of 14 amino acids. In DNA form, the CDR3 reads TGTGCCAGCAGTCATGGCCGGGGAGGAGAAAAACTGTTTTTT. It encodes CASSHGRGGEKLFF.

This chain connects TRBV4-2 to TRBJ2-1; the match to TRBD2 covers 9 bases. Germline V gene sequence: CDR1 LGHNA, CDR2 YNFKEQ. Unmatched junction bases numbered 11, after V lost 4 bases and J lost 4 bases. The CDR3 covers 17 residues. CDR3 protein: CASSLESLAGNYNEQFF. DNA for the CDR3: TGTGCCAGCAGCCTAGAATCCCTAGCGGGGAATTACAATGAGCAGTTCTTC.

This chain joins TRBV18 and TRBJ2-5; TRBD1 is a possible D gene (5 bases). Germline assignment: CDR1 KGHSH and CDR2 LQKENI. There are 14 residues in the CDR3. The V and J ends lost 0 bases and 5 bases respectively, with 10 bases between them. The CDR3 reads CASSPPYSGETQYF. CDR3 in DNA: TGTGCCAGCTCACCACCGTACTCAGGGGAGACCCAGTACTTC.

This chain links TRBV12-3 or TRBV12-4 with TRBJ1-1; 8 bases align to TRBD1. CDR3 size: 14 residues. V lost 5 bases, J lost 5 bases, and 7 bases stayed unmatched. The CDR3 reads CASSVTGVETEAFF. CDR3 DNA: TGTGCCAGCAGTGTGACAGGGGTAGAGACTGAAGCTTTCTTT.

This clonotype turned up a few times. V usage is TRBV7-2 and J usage is TRBJ2-7, with 9 bases that match TRBD2. Trimming took 4 bases from V and 2 from J; bases not matched to a gene: 15. The CDR3 is 18 residues long. CDR1 SGHTA and CDR2 FQGNSA come from the germline V gene. The CDR3 sequence: CASSSGGASGGSTYEQYF. The CDR3 nucleotides read TGTGCCAGCAGCTCCGGTGGGGCCAGCGGGGGGTCTACCTACGAGCAGTACTTC.